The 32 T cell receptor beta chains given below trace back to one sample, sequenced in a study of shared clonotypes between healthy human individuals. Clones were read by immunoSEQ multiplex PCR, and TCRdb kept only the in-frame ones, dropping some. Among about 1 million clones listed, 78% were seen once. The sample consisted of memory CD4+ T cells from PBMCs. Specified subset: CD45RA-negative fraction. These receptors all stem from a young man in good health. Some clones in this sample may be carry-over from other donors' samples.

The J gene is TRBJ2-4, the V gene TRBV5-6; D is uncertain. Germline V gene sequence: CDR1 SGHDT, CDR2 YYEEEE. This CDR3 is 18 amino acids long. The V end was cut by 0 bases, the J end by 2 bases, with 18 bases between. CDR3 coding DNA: TGTGCCAGCAGCTTGGGGGTAGGACGGGCATACACCAAAAACATTCAGTACTTC. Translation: CASSLGVGRAYTKNIQYF.

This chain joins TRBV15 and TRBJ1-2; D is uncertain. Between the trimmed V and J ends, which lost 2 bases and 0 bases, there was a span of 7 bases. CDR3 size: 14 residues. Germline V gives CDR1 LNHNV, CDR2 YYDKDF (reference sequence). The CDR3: CATSRPGTNYGYTF. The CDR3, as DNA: TGTGCCACCAGCAGACCCGGGACTAACTATGGCTACACCTTC.

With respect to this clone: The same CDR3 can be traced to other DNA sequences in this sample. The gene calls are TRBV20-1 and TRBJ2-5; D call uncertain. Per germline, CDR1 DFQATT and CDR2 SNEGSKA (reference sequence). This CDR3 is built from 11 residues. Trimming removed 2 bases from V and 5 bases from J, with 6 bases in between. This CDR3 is CSARLGETQYF. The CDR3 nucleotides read TGCAGTGCTAGACTAGGCGAGACCCAGTACTTC.

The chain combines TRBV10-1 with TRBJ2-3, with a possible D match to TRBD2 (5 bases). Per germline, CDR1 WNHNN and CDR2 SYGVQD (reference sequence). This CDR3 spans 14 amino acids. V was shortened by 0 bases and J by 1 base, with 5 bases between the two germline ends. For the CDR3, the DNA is TGCGCCAGCAGTGAGTCTAGCGGCACAGATACGCAGTATTTT. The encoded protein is CASSESSGTDTQYF.

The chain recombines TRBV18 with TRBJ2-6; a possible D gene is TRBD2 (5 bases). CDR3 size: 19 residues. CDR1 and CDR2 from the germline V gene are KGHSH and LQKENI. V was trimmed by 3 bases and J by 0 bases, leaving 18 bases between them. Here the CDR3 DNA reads TGTGCCAGCTCACCGATTGGAATACTAGGGAGCTCTGGGGCCAACGTCCTGACTTTC. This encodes CASSPIGILGSSGANVLTF. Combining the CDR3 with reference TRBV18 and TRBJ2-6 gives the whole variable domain NAGVMQNPRHLVRRRGQEARLRCSPMKGHSHVYWYRQLPEEGLKFMVYLQKENIIDESGMPKERFSAEFPKEGPSILRIQQVVRGDSAAYFCASSPIGILGSSGANVLTFGAGSRLTVL.

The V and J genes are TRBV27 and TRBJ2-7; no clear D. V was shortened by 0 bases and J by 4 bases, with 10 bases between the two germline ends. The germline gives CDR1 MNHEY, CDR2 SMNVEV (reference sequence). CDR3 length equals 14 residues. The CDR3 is CASSLSAAGYEQYF. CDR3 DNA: TGTGCCAGCAGTTTATCGGCGGCAGGATACGAGCAGTACTTC.

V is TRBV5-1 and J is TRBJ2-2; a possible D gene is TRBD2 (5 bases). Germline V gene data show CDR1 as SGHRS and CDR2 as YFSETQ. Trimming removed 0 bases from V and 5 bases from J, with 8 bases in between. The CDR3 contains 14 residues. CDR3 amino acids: CASSLDGETGELFF. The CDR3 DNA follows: TGCGCCAGCAGCTTGGACGGGGAAACCGGGGAGCTGTTTTTT.

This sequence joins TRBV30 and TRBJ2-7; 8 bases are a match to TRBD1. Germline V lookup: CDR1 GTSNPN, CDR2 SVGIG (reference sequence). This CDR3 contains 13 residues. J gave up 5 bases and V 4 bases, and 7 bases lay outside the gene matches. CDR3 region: CAWTPGQAHEQYF. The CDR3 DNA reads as TGTGCCTGGACCCCGGGACAGGCCCACGAGCAGTACTTC.

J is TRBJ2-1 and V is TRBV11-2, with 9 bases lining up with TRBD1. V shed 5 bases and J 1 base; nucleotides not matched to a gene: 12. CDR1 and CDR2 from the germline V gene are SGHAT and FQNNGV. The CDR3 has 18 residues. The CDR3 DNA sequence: TGTGCCAGCAGCGACACCGGGACAGGGTTTCGGTCCTACAATGAGCAGTTCTTC. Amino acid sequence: CASSDTGTGFRSYNEQFF.

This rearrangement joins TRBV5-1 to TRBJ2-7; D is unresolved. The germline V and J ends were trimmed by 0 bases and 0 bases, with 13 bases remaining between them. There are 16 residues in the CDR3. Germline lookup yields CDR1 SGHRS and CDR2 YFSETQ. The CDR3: CASSLGGQTRSYEQYF. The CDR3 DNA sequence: TGCGCCAGCAGCTTGGGTGGGCAGACACGCTCCTACGAGCAGTACTTC.

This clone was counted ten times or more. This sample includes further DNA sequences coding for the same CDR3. CDR3: CASSLLGGSNQPQHF. The CDR3, as DNA: TGTGCCAGCAGCTTACTGGGGGGGAGCAATCAGCCCCAGCATTTT. The chain couples TRBV7-2 to TRBJ1-5, with D possibly TRBD1 on 5 matching bases. V was shortened by 2 bases and J by 1 base, with 9 bases between the two germline ends. The CDR3 consists of 15 residues. Per the germline V gene, CDR1 is SGHTA and CDR2 is FQGNSA. Combining the CDR3 with reference TRBV7-2 and TRBJ1-5 gives the whole variable domain GAGVSQSPSNKVTEKGKDVELRCDPISGHTALYWYRQSLGQGLEFLIYFQGNSAPDKSGLPSDRFSAERTGGSVSTLTIQRTQQEDSAVYLCASSLLGGSNQPQHFGDGTRLSIL.

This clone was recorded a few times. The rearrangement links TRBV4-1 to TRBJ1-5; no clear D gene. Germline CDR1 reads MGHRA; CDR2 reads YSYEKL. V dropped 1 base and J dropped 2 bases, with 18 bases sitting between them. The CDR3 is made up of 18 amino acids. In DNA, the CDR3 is TGCGCCAGCAGCCAAGCCAATTTGGTCGCCCTAGGCAATCAGCCCCAGCATTTT. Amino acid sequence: CASSQANLVALGNQPQHF.

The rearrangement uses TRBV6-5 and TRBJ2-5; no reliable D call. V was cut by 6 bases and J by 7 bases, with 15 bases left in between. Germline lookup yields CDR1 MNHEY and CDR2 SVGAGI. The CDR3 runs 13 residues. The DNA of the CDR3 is TGTGCCAGCAGGCGACCCGCCGGGCGGACCCAGTACTTC. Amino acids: CASRRPAGRTQYF.

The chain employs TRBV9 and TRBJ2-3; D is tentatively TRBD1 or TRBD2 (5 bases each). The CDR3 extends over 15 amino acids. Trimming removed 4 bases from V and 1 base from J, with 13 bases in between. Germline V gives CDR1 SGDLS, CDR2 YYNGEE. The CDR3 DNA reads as TGTGCCAGCAGCCCGAGGGGTACGGGCACAGATACGCAGTATTTT. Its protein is CASSPRGTGTDTQYF.

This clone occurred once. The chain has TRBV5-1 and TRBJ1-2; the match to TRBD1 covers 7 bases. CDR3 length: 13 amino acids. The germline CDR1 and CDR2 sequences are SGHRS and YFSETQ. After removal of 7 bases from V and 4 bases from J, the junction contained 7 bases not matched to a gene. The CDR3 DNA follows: TGCGCCAGCTGCCCAGGGGGGAGCTATGGCTACACCTTC. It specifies CASCPGGSYGYTF.

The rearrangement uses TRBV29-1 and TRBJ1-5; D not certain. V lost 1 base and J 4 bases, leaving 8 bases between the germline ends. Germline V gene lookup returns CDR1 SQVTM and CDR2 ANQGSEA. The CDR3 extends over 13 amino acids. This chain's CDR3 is CSVEVGRNQPQHF. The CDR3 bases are TGCAGCGTTGAAGTGGGGAGAAATCAGCCCCAGCATTTT.

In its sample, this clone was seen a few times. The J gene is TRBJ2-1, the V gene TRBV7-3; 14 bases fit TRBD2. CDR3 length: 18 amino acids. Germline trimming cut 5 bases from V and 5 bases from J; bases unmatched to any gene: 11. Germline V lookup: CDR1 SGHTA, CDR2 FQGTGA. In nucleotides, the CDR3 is TGTGCCAGCAGCCCAGGGACTAGCGGGAGTGTTTCCCACAATGAGCAGTTCTTC. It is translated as CASSPGTSGSVSHNEQFF.

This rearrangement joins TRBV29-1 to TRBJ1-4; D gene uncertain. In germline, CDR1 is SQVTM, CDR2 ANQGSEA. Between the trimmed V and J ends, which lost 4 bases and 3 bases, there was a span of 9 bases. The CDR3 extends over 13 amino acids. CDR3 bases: TGCAGCGTTGCGGGAGTCGCTAATGAAAAACTGTTTTTT. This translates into CSVAGVANEKLFF. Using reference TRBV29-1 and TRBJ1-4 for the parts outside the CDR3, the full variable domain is SAVISQKPSRDICQRGTSLTIQCQVDSQVTMMFWYRQQPGQSLTLIATANQGSEATYESGFVIDKFPISRPNLTFSTLTVSNMSPEDSSIYLCSVAGVANEKLFFGSGTQLSVL.

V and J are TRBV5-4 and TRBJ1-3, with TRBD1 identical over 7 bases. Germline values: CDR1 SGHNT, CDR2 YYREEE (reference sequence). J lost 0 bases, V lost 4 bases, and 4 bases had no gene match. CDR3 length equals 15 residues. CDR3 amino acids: CASSQDRTSGNTIYF. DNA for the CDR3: TGTGCCAGCAGCCAGGACAGGACCTCTGGAAACACCATATATTTT.

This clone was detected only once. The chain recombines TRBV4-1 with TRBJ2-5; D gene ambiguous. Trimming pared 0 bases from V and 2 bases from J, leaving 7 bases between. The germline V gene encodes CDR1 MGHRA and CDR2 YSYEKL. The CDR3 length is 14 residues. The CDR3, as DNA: TGCGCCAGCAGCCAAGATACTCGGCAAGAGACCCAGTACTTC. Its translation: CASSQDTRQETQYF.

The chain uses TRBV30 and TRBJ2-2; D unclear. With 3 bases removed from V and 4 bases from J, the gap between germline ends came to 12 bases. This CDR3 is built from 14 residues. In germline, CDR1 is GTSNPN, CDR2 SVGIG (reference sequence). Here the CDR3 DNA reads TGTGCCTGGAGGACTCGGCTACGCACCGGGGAGCTGTTTTTT. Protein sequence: CAWRTRLRTGELFF.

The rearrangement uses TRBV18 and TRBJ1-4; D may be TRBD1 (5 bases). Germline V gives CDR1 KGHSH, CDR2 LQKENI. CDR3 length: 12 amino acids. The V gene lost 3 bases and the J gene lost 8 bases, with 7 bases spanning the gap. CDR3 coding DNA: TGTGCCAGCTCACCGAACAGGGAAAAACTGTTTTTT. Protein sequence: CASSPNREKLFF.

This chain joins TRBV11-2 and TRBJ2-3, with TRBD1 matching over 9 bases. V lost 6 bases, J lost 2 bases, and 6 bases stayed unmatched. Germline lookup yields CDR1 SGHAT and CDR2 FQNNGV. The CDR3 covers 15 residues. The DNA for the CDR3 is TGTGCCAGCAGTGCCGGGACAGGGACCACAGATACGCAGTATTTT. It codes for CASSAGTGTTDTQYF.

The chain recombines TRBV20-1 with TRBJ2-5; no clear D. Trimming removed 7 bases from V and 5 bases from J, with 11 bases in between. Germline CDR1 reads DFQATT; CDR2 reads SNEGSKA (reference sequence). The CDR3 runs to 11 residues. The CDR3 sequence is CSVPGVETQYF. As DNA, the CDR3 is TGCAGTGTGCCTGGTGTGGAGACCCAGTACTTC.

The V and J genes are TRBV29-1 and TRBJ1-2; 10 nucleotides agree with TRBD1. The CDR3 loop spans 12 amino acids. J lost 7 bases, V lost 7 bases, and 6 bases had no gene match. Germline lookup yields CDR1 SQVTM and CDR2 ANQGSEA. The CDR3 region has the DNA TGCAGCGGAGGACAGGGGGGTTCTGGCTACACCTTC. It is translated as CSGGQGGSGYTF.

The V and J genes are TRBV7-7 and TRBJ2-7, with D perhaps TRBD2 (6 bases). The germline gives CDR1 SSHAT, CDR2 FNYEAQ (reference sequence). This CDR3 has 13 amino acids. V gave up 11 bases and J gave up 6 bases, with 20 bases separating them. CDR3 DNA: TGTGCCGTATCCCGGGCGGGATCCGGCGAGCAGTACTTC. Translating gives CAVSRAGSGEQYF.

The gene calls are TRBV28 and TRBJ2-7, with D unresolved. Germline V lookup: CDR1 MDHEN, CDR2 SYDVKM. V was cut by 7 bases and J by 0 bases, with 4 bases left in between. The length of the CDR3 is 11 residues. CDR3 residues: CASTTSYEQYF. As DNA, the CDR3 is TGTGCCAGCACCACCTCCTACGAGCAGTACTTC.

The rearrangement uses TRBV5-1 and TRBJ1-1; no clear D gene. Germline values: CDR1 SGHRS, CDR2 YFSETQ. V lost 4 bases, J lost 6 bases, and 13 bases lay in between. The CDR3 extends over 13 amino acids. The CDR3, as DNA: TGCGCCAGCAGCCCCCAACCCCAACCTGAAGCTTTCTTT. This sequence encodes CASSPQPQPEAFF.

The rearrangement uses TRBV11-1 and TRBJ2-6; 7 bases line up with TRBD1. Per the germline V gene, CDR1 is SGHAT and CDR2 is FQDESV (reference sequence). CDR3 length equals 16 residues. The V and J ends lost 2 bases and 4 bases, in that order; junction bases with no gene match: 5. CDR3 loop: CASSLFQGDGANVLTF. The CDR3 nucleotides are TGTGCCAGCAGCTTATTTCAGGGGGACGGGGCCAACGTCCTGACTTTC.

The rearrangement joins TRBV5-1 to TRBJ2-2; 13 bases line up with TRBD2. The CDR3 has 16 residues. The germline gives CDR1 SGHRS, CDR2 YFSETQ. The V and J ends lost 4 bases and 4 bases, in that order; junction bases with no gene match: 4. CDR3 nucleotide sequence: TGCGCCAGCAGCGGGGGACTAGCGGGAAGCACCGGGGAGCTGTTTTTT. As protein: CASSGGLAGSTGELFF. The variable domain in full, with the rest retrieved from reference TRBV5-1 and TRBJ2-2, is KAGVTQTPRYLIKTRGQQVTLSCSPISGHRSVSWYQQTPGQGLQFLFEYFSETQRNKGNFPGRFSGRQFSNSRSEMNVSTLELGDSALYLCASSGGLAGSTGELFFGEGSRLTVL.

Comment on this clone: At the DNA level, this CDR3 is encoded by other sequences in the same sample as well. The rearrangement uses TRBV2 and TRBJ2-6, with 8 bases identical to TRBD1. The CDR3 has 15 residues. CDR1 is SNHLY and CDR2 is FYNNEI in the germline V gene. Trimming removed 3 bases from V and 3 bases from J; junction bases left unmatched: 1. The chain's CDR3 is CASSETGVGANVLTF. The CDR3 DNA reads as TGTGCCAGCAGTGAGACAGGGGTTGGGGCCAACGTCCTGACTTTC.

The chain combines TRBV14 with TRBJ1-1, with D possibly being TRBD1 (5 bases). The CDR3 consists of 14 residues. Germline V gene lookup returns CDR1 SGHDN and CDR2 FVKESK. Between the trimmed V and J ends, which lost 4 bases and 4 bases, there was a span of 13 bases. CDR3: CASSRFGGGTEAFF. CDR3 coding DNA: TGTGCCAGCAGCCGCTTCGGGGGAGGCACTGAAGCTTTCTTT.